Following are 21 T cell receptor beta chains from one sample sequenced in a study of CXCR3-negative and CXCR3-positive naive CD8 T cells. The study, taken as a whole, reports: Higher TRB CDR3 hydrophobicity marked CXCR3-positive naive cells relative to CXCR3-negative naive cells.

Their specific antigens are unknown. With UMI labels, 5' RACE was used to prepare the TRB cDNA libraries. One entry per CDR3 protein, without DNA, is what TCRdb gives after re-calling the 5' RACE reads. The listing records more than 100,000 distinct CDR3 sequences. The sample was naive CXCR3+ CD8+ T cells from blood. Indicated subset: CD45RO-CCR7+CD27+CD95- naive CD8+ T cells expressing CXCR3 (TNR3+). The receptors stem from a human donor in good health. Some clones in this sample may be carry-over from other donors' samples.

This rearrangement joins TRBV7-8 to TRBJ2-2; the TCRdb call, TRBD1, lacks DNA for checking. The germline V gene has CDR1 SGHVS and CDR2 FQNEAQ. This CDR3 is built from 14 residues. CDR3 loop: CASSLGGGDGELFF.

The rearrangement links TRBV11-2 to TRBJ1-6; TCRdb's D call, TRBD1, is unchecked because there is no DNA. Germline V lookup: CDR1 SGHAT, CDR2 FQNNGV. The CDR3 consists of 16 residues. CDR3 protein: CASSLEVTGADSPLHF.

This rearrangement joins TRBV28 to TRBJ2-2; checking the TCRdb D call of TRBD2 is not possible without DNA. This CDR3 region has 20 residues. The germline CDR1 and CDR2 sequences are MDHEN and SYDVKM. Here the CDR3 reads CASSLLVFPAGDPNTGELFF.

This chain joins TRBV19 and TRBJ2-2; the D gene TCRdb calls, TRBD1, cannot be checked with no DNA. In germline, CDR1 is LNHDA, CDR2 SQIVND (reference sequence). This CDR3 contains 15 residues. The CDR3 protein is CASSIRTGQVGELFF.

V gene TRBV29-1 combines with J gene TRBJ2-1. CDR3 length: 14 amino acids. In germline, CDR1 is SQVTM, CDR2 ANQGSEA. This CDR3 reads CSVVVADSYNEQFF.

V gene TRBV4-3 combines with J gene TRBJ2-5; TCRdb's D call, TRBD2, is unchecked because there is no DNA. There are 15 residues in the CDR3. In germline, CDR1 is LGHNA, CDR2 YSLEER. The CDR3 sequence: CASSQGGRYQETQYF.

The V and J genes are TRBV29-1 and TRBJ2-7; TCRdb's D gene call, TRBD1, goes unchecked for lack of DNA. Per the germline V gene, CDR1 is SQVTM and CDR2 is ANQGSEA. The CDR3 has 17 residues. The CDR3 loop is CSVVPTNRDRPDYERYF.

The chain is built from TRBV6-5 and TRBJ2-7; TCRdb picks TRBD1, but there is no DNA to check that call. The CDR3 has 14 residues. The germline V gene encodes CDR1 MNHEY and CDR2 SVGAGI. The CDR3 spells CASSPTGDPYEQYF.

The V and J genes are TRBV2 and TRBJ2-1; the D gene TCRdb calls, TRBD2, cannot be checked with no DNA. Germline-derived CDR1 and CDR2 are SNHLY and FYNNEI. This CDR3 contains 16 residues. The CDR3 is CASHPNLAGAVNEQFF.

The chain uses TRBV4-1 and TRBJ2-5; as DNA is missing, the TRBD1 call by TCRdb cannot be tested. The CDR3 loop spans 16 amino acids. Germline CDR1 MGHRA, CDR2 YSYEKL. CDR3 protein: CASSQSQGQTQETQYF.

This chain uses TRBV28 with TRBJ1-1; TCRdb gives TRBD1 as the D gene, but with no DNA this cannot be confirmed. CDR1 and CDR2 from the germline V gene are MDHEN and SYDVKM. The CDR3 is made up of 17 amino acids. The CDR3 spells CASSFAIGTGLGTEAFF.

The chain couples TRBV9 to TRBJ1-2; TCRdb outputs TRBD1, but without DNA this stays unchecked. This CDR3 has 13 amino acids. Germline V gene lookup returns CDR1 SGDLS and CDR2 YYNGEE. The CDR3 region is CASSATGNYGYTF.

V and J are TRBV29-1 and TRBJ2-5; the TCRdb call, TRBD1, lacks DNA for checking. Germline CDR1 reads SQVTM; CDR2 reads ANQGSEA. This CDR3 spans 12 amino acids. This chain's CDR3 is CSVRQGEETQYF.

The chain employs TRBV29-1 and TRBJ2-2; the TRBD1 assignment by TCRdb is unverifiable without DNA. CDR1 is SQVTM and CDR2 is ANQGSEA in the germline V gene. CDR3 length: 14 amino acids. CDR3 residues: CSVEDHGGTGELFF.

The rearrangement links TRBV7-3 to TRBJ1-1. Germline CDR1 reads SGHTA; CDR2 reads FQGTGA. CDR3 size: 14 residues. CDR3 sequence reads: CASSPYPQNTEAFF. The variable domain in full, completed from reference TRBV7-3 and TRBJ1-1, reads GAGVSQTPSNKVTEKGKYVELRCDPISGHTALYWYRQSLGQGPEFLIYFQGTGAADDSGLPNDRFFAVRPEGSVSTLKIQRTERGDSAVYLCASSPYPQNTEAFFGQGTRLTVV.

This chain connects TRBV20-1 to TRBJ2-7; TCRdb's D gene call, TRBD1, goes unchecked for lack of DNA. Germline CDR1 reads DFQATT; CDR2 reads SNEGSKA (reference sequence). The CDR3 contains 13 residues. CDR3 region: CSAPPRGEYEQYF.

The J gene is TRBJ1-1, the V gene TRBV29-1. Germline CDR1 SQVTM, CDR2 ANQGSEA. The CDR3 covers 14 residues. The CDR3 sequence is CSVVFLTLNTEAFF. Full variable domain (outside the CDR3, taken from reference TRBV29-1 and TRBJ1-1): SAVISQKPSRDICQRGTSLTIQCQVDSQVTMMFWYRQQPGQSLTLIATANQGSEATYESGFVIDKFPISRPNLTFSTLTVSNMSPEDSSIYLCSVVFLTLNTEAFFGQGTRLTVV.

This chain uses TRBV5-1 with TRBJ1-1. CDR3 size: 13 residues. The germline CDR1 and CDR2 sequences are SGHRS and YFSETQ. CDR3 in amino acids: CASSLIQNTEAFF.

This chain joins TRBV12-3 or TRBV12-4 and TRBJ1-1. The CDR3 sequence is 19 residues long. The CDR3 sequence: CASSFSFGVTAQWSTEAFF.

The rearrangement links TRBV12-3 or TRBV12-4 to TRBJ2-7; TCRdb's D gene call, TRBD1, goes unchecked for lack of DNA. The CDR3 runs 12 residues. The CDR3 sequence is CASRGVSYEQYF.

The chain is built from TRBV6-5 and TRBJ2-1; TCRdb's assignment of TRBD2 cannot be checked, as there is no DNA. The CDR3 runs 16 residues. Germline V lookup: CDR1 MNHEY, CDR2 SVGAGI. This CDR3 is CASSWDTSGGENEQFF.